This TCR beta chain was profiled in a study of cytomegalovirus exposure and HLA in healthy donors. To note about this clone: Its specificity is unknown.

The study ran its PCR with 60 Vbeta and 13 Jbeta primers. Some clones are missing from TCRdb's copy, which holds only in-frame ones; the method was immunoSEQ multiplex PCR. The table includes some 130,000 clones, 75% to 85% detected once. Per the germline V gene, CDR1 is MNHEY and CDR2 is SVGAGI. V shed 4 bases and J shed 2 bases, with 14 bases lying between them. The length of the CDR3 is 15 residues. Study-level points and caveats: Reported results showed that the classifier diagnosed cytomegalovirus status with high specificity and sensitivity.

This TCR was recovered from a male donor in good health and CMV-seronegative. Sequenced sample: PBMCs. The chain joins TRBV6-5 to TRBJ1-2, with D tentatively TRBD1 (5 bases). CDR3 bases: TGTGCCAGCAGTTCCCAGGGTTTATCCAACTATGGCTACACCTTC. This encodes CASSSQGLSNYGYTF.